This T cell receptor beta chain comes out of a study of T cell responses to AZD1222 COVID-19 vaccine. Study-level background: Analyses pooled second doses at about 4 or about 12 weeks.

CDR3 length: 17 amino acids. V shed 0 bases and J 5 bases; nucleotides not matched to a gene: 11. Germline-derived CDR1 and CDR2 are SGHRS and YFSETQ. Measured with immunoSEQ multiplex PCR; TCRdb has only the in-frame clones, and not every one. This sample yields about 120,000 clones, of which around 80% are seen a single time; roughly 4.8% belongs to the top ten. The V gene is TRBV5-1, the J gene TRBJ1-2; 9 bases are shared with TRBD1. The clonotype was recovered from an adult in good health. The sequences come from peripheral blood, collected on day 0 of AZD1222 vaccination. CDR3 coding DNA: TGCGCCAGCAGCTTGGCGGCACAGGGGGCGAAATTGTATGGCTACACCTTC. This encodes CASSLAAQGAKLYGYTF.